This T cell receptor (beta chain) derives from a study of blood T cell repertoires in COVID-19. The CDR3 contains 15 residues. Method: immunoSEQ multiplex PCR; TCRdb's copy keeps in-frame clones and lacks some. The table includes some 28,000 clones, around 89% detected once. This rearrangement joins TRBV21-1 to TRBJ1-6. TRBV21-1 is annotated as a pseudogene. The specimen was peripheral blood. This TCR was recovered from a man aged 55 to 70 with acute or convalescent COVID-19. The CDR3 region is CASSKPGMSNSPLHF. The CDR3 nucleotides are TGTGCCAGCAGCAAACCGGGGATGAGTAATTCACCCCTCCACTTT.